A selection of T cell receptor beta chains follows, all from one sample in a study of cytomegalovirus exposure and HLA in healthy donors. Assay: immunoSEQ multiplex PCR; the TCRdb copy retains only in-frame clones and omits some. The table records 150,000 to 200,000 clones, about 80% of them present only once. Sequenced material: PBMCs. These receptors were obtained from a woman aged 25 to 39 in good health and CMV-seronegative. The CDR3 runs from the conserved cysteine through the conserved F or W. D genes are given only for firm matches. Clone size appears in some rows only: once, few, many, or a class for an expanded clone.

d_call | clone_size | j_call | v_call | cdr3_length | cdr3_aa | cdr3_nt
NA | NA | TRBJ1-2 | TRBV19 | 17 | CASSTGVTLVRGYGYTF | TGTGCCAGTAGTACCGGAGTAACTTTGGTCAGGGGCTATGGCTACACCTTC
NA | NA | TRBJ2-1 | TRBV11-3 | 14 | CASSLESGDNEQFF | TGTGCCAGCAGCTTAGAGTCCGGGGACAATGAGCAGTTCTTC
NA | NA | TRBJ1-1 | TRBV9 | 15 | CASSAGQLMNTEAFF | TGTGCCAGCAGCGCCGGACAGCTTATGAACACTGAAGCTTTCTTT
NA | NA | TRBJ2-7 | TRBV27 | 14 | CASSSSALHYEQYF | TGTGCCAGCAGTTCTAGCGCTCTTCACTACGAGCAGTACTTC
NA | NA | TRBJ2-5 | TRBV5-1 | 16 | CASSQSSSIPRETQYF | TGCGCCAGCAGCCAGAGCTCTAGCATCCCGAGGGAGACCCAGTACTTC
NA | once | TRBJ2-7 | TRBV13 | 14 | CASKSGDANYEQYF | TGTGCCAGCAAATCAGGGGACGCTAACTACGAGCAGTACTTC
TRBD1 | NA | TRBJ1-6 | TRBV18 | 18 | CASSPQGATGSYNSPLHF | TGTGCCAGCTCACCGCAGGGGGCTACGGGATCCTATAATTCACCCCTCCACTTT
NA | NA | TRBJ2-5 | TRBV4-1 | 13 | CASSKGDQETQYF | TGCGCCAGCAGTAAGGGGGACCAAGAGACCCAGTACTTC
TRBD2 | NA | TRBJ2-7 | TRBV28 | 21 | CASRQGRRKREGLGESYEQYF | TGTGCCAGCAGGCAGGGACGCCGCAAGCGGGAGGGGTTGGGTGAATCCTACGAGCAGTACTTC
NA | NA | TRBJ2-3 | TRBV29-1 | 11 | CSVDDRARGYF | TGCAGCGTTGATGACAGGGCGCGGGGGTATTTT
NA | NA | TRBJ1-5 | TRBV7-2 | 14 | CASSQDSSNQPQHF | TGTGCCAGCAGCCAGGACAGTAGCAATCAGCCCCAGCATTTT
TRBD1 | NA | TRBJ1-3 | TRBV9 | 19 | CASSVATGQGVHSGNTIYF | TGTGCCAGCAGCGTAGCCACCGGACAGGGCGTTCACTCTGGAAACACCATATATTTT
NA | NA | TRBJ1-5 | TRBV10-1 | 19 | CARIDRTPHTVPRNQPQHF | TGCGCCAGGATTGACAGAACCCCCCATACAGTCCCCCGGAATCAGCCCCAGCATTTT
NA | NA | TRBJ1-3 | TRBV18 | 15 | CASSLEADSGNTIYF | TGTGCCAGCTCACTAGAGGCGGATTCTGGAAACACCATATATTTT
TRBD2 | NA | TRBJ2-2 | TRBV2 | 14 | CAMRSWGGTGELFF | TGTGCCATGCGGAGTTGGGGGGGCACCGGGGAGCTGTTTTTT
NA | NA | TRBJ2-7 | TRBV11-2 | 12 | CASSAGTYEQYF | TGTGCCAGCTCGGCAGGGACATACGAGCAGTACTTC
NA | NA | TRBJ2-1 | TRBV14 | 13 | CASSQETDNEQFF | TGTGCCAGCAGCCAAGAAACGGACAATGAGCAGTTCTTC
NA | NA | TRBJ2-3 | TRBV7-3 | 12 | CASSSGTDTQYF | TGTGCCAGCAGCTCCGGTACAGATACGCAGTATTTT
NA | NA | TRBJ1-5 | TRBV18 | 14 | CASSPGNDGQPQHF | TGTGCCAGCTCGCCGGGTAATGACGGTCAGCCCCAGCATTTT
TRBD1 | once | TRBJ1-2 | TRBV11-2 | 14 | CASSLRTGAYGYTF | TGTGCCAGCAGCTTAAGGACAGGGGCCTATGGCTACACCTTC
NA | NA | TRBJ2-7 | TRBV10-3 | 14 | CAITSEERWYEQYF | TGTGCCATCACCAGCGAGGAGCGGTGGTACGAGCAGTACTTC
TRBD1 | NA | TRBJ1-6 | TRBV6-5 | 15 | CAVRTGAPDNSPLHF | TGTGCCGTGCGGACAGGCGCACCTGATAATTCACCCCTCCACTTT
NA | NA | TRBJ2-3 | TRBV28 | 15 | CAGSFLGDHTDTQYF | TGTGCCGGCAGTTTCTTGGGAGACCACACAGATACGCAGTATTTT
NA | NA | TRBJ1-2 | TRBV19 | 13 | CASSIPGNYGYTF | TGTGCCAGTAGTATACCGGGGAACTATGGCTACACCTTC
NA | NA | TRBJ2-5 | TRBV10-3 | 14 | CAIAARSIQETQYF | TGTGCCATCGCGGCACGAAGCATCCAAGAGACCCAGTACTTC
TRBD2 | NA | TRBJ2-3 | TRBV4-3 | 16 | CASSARLAGGADTQYF | TGCGCCAGCAGCGCCCGACTAGCGGGGGGAGCAGATACGCAGTATTTT
NA | few | TRBJ2-7 | TRBV7-2 | 14 | CASSPDAGAGEQYF | TGTGCCAGCAGCCCCGACGCGGGGGCGGGCGAGCAGTACTTC
NA | NA | TRBJ2-7 | TRBV19 | 16 | CASRPSGAHPLYEQYF | TGTGCCAGTAGGCCCTCAGGGGCCCATCCACTGTACGAGCAGTACTTC
NA | NA | TRBJ1-5 | TRBV27 | 16 | CASSLSGVQGGEPQHF | TGTGCCAGCAGTTTATCTGGGGTACAGGGCGGCGAGCCCCAGCATTTT
NA | NA | TRBJ2-4 | TRBV7-2 | 17 | CASTNSAADIAKNIQYF | TGTGCCAGCACCAACTCGGCGGCGGATATAGCCAAAAACATTCAGTACTTC
TRBD2 | NA | TRBJ2-7 | TRBV7-3 | 15 | CASSPGLAGDGEQYF | TGTGCCAGCAGCCCGGGACTAGCGGGAGATGGCGAGCAGTACTTC
NA | NA | TRBJ2-7 | TRBV28 | 14 | CASSLRGGRYEQYF | TGTGCCAGCAGTTTACGAGGAGGGCGCTACGAGCAGTACTTC
TRBD2 | few | TRBJ2-5 | TRBV29-1 | 12 | CSVLWEGGTQYF | TGCAGTGTCTTGTGGGAGGGCGGGACCCAGTACTTC
TRBD1 | NA | TRBJ1-4 | TRBV28 | 15 | CASSSGAGGREKLFF | TGTGCCAGCAGTTCCGGAGCAGGGGGGAGAGAAAAACTGTTTTTT
TRBD2 | NA | TRBJ2-2 | TRBV27 | 17 | CASSLGGGRGNTGELFF | TGTGCCAGCAGTTTAGGTGGCGGGAGGGGGAACACCGGGGAGCTGTTTTTT
TRBD1 | NA | TRBJ2-7 | TRBV7-8 | 13 | CASSLQGDREQYF | TGTGCCAGCAGCCTCCAGGGGGACCGCGAGCAGTACTTC
TRBD2 | NA | TRBJ2-5 | TRBV9 | 16 | CASSVVQEGGPETQYF | TGTGCCAGCAGCGTAGTTCAAGAGGGAGGGCCAGAGACCCAGTACTTC
NA | NA | TRBJ2-1 | TRBV27 | 13 | CASSSSSYNEQFF | TGTGCCAGCAGTTCGAGCTCCTACAATGAGCAGTTCTTC
TRBD1 | NA | TRBJ2-2 | TRBV5-1 | 18 | CASSFGRIGTGPHGELFF | TGCGCCAGCAGCTTTGGGAGAATCGGGACAGGGCCCCATGGGGAGCTGTTTTTT
NA | NA | TRBJ2-7 | TRBV7-6 | 13 | CASSRGSSYEQYF | TGTGCCAGCAGCAGAGGCAGCTCCTACGAGCAGTACTTC
TRBD1 | NA | TRBJ1-5 | TRBV15 | 19 | CATSRETGSIPYGNQPQHF | TGTGCCACCAGCAGAGAGACAGGGAGTATTCCATATGGCAATCAGCCCCAGCATTTT
TRBD2 | NA | TRBJ2-1 | TRBV27 | 18 | CASSSHLTAGNSYNEQFF | TGTGCCAGCAGTTCCCATCTGACAGCGGGAAACTCCTACAATGAGCAGTTCTTC
NA | few | TRBJ1-2 | TRBV6-6 | 12 | CASEDSRGGYTF | TGTGCCAGCGAGGACAGCCGTGGAGGCTACACCTTC
NA | NA | TRBJ1-1 | TRBV5-1 | 17 | CASSPNPTGTMNTEAFF | TGCGCCAGCAGCCCAAACCCCACAGGGACAATGAACACTGAAGCTTTCTTT